These 24 T cell receptor beta chains originate from one sample sequenced in a study of blood T cells in healthy people across ages. Together with a sample-barcoded 5' primer, a J-beta primer mix was included in a second PCR lasting about 6 to 11 cycles. TCRdb processed the 5' RACE reads anew with MiXCR; each CDR3 protein has one entry. The table shows roughly 500,000 distinct CDR3 sequences, with about 24% occurring only once. These same records also appear under a second study, on T cells of mothers and their children.

Sequences were obtained from blood. Receptors originate from a boy aged 5-17 years in good health.

The V gene is TRBV30, the J gene TRBJ1-1; 7 positions match TRBD1. CDR1 is GTSNPN and CDR2 is SVGIG in the germline V gene (reference sequence). CDR3 length: 15 residues. The V and J ends lost 4 bases and 0 bases, in that order; junction bases with no gene match: 8. The CDR3 here is CAWMGGGHMNTEAFF. CDR3 DNA sequence: TGTGCCTGGATGGGAGGGGGCCACATGAACACTGAAGCTTTCTTT.

The chain has TRBV19 and TRBJ2-1, with D perhaps being TRBD1 or TRBD2 (6 bases each). The CDR3 has 15 amino acids. The germline gives CDR1 LNHDA, CDR2 SQIVND (reference sequence). Trimming shortened V by 4 bases and J by 7 bases, and 17 bases separated the two germline ends. CDR3 DNA: TGTGCCAGTAGTAGGGGGGCCTTTCAGGTGAATGAGCAGTTCTTC. Amino acid sequence: CASSRGAFQVNEQFF.

The sample holds a few counts of this clonotype. This chain uses TRBV10-3 with TRBJ2-5, with 7 bases fitting TRBD2. V gave up 1 base and J gave up 4 bases; unmatched junction bases: 3. CDR1 is ENHRY and CDR2 is SYGVKD in the germline V gene. The CDR3 is 14 amino acids. DNA for the CDR3: TGTGCCATCAGTGAGTTCGGGGAGGGAGAGACCCAGTACTTC. The encoded protein is CAISEFGEGETQYF.

The chain employs TRBV28 and TRBJ2-5; D unclear. Matching the DNA end better, TRBJ2-7 makes the J call doubtful. Germline assignment: CDR1 MDHEN and CDR2 SYDVKM. This CDR3 contains 15 residues. CDR3 DNA: TGTGCCAGCAGTTTATGGCCCATTCCCGTTTACGAGCAGTACTTC. Protein: CASSLWPIPVYEQYF.

V usage is TRBV7-2 and J usage is TRBJ2-3; D is possibly TRBD1 (5 bases). CDR1 is SGHTA, CDR2 FQGNSA, per germline. V was clipped by 2 bases and J by 5 bases, with 8 bases between them. The CDR3 has 13 amino acids. CDR3 sequence (DNA): TGTGCCAGCAGCTTACAGGGTGGAGATACGCAGTATTTT. Translation gives CASSLQGGDTQYF.

The table lists this clonotype with a few counts. The gene calls are TRBV23-1 and TRBJ1-4; 9 nucleotides align to TRBD1. TRBV23-1 is treated as an ORF (open reading frame) with a function not yet certain. J gave up 0 bases and V 8 bases, and 13 bases lay outside the gene matches. The CDR3 has 18 residues. The CDR3 loop reads CASRPRDREETTNEKLFF. DNA for the CDR3: TGCGCCAGCCGACCAAGGGACAGGGAAGAAACAACTAATGAAAAACTGTTTTTT.

V and J are TRBV2 and TRBJ1-1; D unclear. The CDR3 contains 13 residues. The germline V gene encodes CDR1 SNHLY and CDR2 FYNNEI. Trimming pared 2 bases from V and 3 bases from J, leaving 7 bases between. CDR3 protein: CASSESRYTEAFF. The CDR3 nucleotides read TGTGCCAGCAGTGAATCCAGATACACTGAAGCTTTCTTT.

This clonotype has only a few counts. The rearrangement uses TRBV9 and TRBJ2-3; 9 positions agree with TRBD2. The length of the CDR3 is 17 residues. V lost 1 base to trimming and J lost 0 bases; unmatched junction nucleotides: 6. The germline CDR1 and CDR2 sequences are SGDLS and YYNGEE. The DNA for the CDR3 is TGTGCCAGCAGCGTATCGGTGAGCGGGGGGAGCACAGATACGCAGTATTTT. Translation gives CASSVSVSGGSTDTQYF.

The chain links TRBV3-1 to TRBJ1-2; maybe TRBD1 (5 bases). The CDR3 consists of 14 residues. The V gene lost 4 bases and the J gene lost 5 bases, with 14 bases spanning the gap. Germline V gene lookup returns CDR1 LGHDT and CDR2 YNNKEL (reference sequence). In nucleotides, the CDR3 is TGTGCCAGCAGCCGGAAGGGGTCGAGGTATGGCTACACCTTC. It yields the protein CASSRKGSRYGYTF.

This clonotype came up a few times. This chain connects TRBV9 to TRBJ1-1, with TRBD1 matching over 7 bases. V lost 3 bases and J lost 2; bases outside the gene matches: 10. CDR3 length: 16 amino acids. CDR1 and CDR2 from the germline V gene are SGDLS and YYNGEE. This CDR3 reads CASSGSSRTGNTEAFF. The DNA of the CDR3 is TGTGCCAGCAGCGGTAGTAGTCGGACAGGCAACACTGAAGCTTTCTTT.

The chain has TRBV20-1 and TRBJ2-5; 12 nucleotides align to TRBD2. Judging by the DNA end, TRBJ2-1 fits better; the J call may be wrong. Germline V lookup: CDR1 DFQATT, CDR2 SNEGSKA (reference sequence). The CDR3 spans 14 residues. The CDR3, as DNA: TGCAGTGCCACGGGACTAGCGGGTCTCACGGAGCAGTTCTTC. Protein sequence: CSATGLAGLTEQFF.

The chain combines TRBV7-9 with TRBJ1-1; D perhaps matches TRBD1 (6 bases). Deletions cut 5 bases from V and 4 bases from J, with 17 bases between. Germline values: CDR1 SEHNR, CDR2 FQNEAQ (reference sequence). The CDR3 extends over 15 amino acids. DNA for the CDR3: TGTGCCAGCAGCCGAGGGGAGGGGGGTGGCACTGAAGCTTTCTTT. It is translated as CASSRGEGGGTEAFF. The full variable domain, its missing parts supplied by reference TRBV7-9 and TRBJ1-1, is DTGVSQNPRHKITKRGQNVTFRCDPISEHNRLYWYRQTLGQGPEFLTYFQNEAQLEKSRLLSDRFSAERPKGSFSTLEIQRTEQGDSAMYLCASSRGEGGGTEAFFGQGTRLTVV.

Worth noting for this clonotype: The junction departs from germline at one end; a sequencing error may be responsible. V and J are TRBV7-9 and TRBJ2-3; D is ambiguous. The CDR3 runs 12 residues. The V gene's germline CDR1 is SEHNR and CDR2 FQNEAQ (reference sequence). CDR3 sequence (DNA): TGTGTCAGCAGTCTAAGCACAGATACGCAGTATTTT. Amino acid sequence: CVSSLSTDTQYF.

The chain links TRBV5-6 to TRBJ1-4, with no clear D. Germline CDR1 and CDR2: SGHDT and YYEEEE. V gave up 0 bases and J gave up 5 bases, with 11 bases separating them. This CDR3 has 15 amino acids. For the CDR3, the DNA is TGTGCCAGCAGCTTGGGTGGTGGTGGCAATGAAAAACTGTTTTTT. Its translation is CASSLGGGGNEKLFF.

This clonotype occurred a few times. The CDR3 DNA sequence: TGCGCCAGCAGCCACCTAGCGGTACAGAGCTCCTACGAGCAGTACTTC. This encodes CASSHLAVQSSYEQYF. The rearrangement links TRBV5-1 to TRBJ2-7; 7 bases line up with TRBD2. The CDR3 has 16 amino acids. In germline, CDR1 is SGHRS, CDR2 YFSETQ. V shed 4 bases, J shed 0 bases, and the junction held 10 bases outside the gene matches.

The V gene is TRBV28, the J gene TRBJ1-1; D unclear. Germline V lookup: CDR1 MDHEN, CDR2 SYDVKM. V was clipped by 3 bases and J by 8 bases, with 10 bases between them. The length of the CDR3 is 12 residues. As DNA, the CDR3 is TGTGCCAGCAGTTTCCGGCCACGGGAAGCTTTCTTT. It specifies CASSFRPREAFF.

This clonotype was observed a few times. The junction and the germline gene differ at one end; a read error may be behind it. The chain recombines TRBV28 with TRBJ2-6; D is undetermined. This CDR3 has 14 amino acids. Germline V gene data show CDR1 as MDHEN and CDR2 as SYDVKM. CDR3 nucleotides: TGTGCCAGCCGTTTACCCCATGGGGCCAACGTCCTGACTTTC. It codes for CASRLPHGANVLTF.

V and J are TRBV6-1 and TRBJ1-2, with D possibly TRBD1 on 5 matching bases. This CDR3 has 19 amino acids. V shed 4 bases and J shed 4 bases, with 28 bases lying between them. The germline CDR1 and CDR2 sequences are MNHNS and SASEGT. The CDR3 sequence: CASSARQLSSTMPSYGYTF. For the CDR3, the DNA is TGTGCCAGCAGTGCCCGACAGCTATCGTCGACTATGCCGTCCTATGGCTACACCTTC.

The V and J genes are TRBV20-1 and TRBJ1-2, with D tentatively TRBD1 (5 bases). Trimming stripped 3 bases from V and 7 bases from J, with 15 bases between. The CDR3 is made up of 13 amino acids. The V gene's germline CDR1 is DFQATT and CDR2 SNEGSKA (reference sequence). CDR3 region: CSASGLGLGGYTF. The CDR3 region has the DNA TGCAGTGCTAGTGGGTTGGGACTAGGTGGCTACACCTTC.

The chain is built from TRBV10-3 and TRBJ2-7, with 10 bases matching TRBD2. This CDR3 is built from 13 residues. In germline, CDR1 is ENHRY, CDR2 SYGVKD. V was clipped by 11 bases and J by 4 bases; unmatched bases: 8. In DNA, the CDR3 is TGTGCCTCCGCTGAGCGGGAGGGATACGAGCAGTACTTC. It codes for CASAEREGYEQYF.

The genes are TRBV14 and TRBJ1-1; D is ambiguous. CDR3 length equals 11 residues. Germline values: CDR1 SGHDN, CDR2 FVKESK. V lost 0 bases to trimming and J lost 12 bases, with 8 bases between them. CDR3 coding DNA: TGTGCCAGCAGCCAAGATAGTGTGTCTTTCTTT. The encoded protein is CASSQDSVSFF.

The J gene is TRBJ1-2, the V gene TRBV28, with 9 positions matching TRBD1. J lost 0 bases, V lost 5 bases, and 7 bases had no gene match. Germline CDR1 MDHEN, CDR2 SYDVKM. CDR3 size: 16 residues. CDR3 loop: CASSRLWDRANYGYTF. The DNA for the CDR3 is TGTGCCAGCAGTCGACTCTGGGACAGGGCTAACTATGGCTACACCTTC.

The chain employs TRBV5-1 and TRBJ2-5; D is possibly TRBD1 (5 bases). The J call is uncertain, as TRBJ2-1 better fits the DNA end. The CDR3 extends over 14 amino acids. The germline gives CDR1 SGHRS, CDR2 YFSETQ. The CDR3 sequence is CASSLSQGPNEQFF. The CDR3 region has the DNA TGCGCCAGCAGCTTGTCTCAGGGCCCTAATGAGCAGTTCTTC.

This chain connects TRBV3-1 to TRBJ2-1; perhaps TRBD2 as D (5 bases). CDR3 length equals 15 residues. Looked up from germline, CDR1 is LGHDT and CDR2 is YNNKEL (reference sequence). Trimming cost V 2 bases and J 1 base, with 9 bases left between them. CDR3 amino acids: CASSQLARSYNEQFF. In DNA, the CDR3 is TGTGCCAGCAGCCAACTAGCACGTTCCTACAATGAGCAGTTCTTC.